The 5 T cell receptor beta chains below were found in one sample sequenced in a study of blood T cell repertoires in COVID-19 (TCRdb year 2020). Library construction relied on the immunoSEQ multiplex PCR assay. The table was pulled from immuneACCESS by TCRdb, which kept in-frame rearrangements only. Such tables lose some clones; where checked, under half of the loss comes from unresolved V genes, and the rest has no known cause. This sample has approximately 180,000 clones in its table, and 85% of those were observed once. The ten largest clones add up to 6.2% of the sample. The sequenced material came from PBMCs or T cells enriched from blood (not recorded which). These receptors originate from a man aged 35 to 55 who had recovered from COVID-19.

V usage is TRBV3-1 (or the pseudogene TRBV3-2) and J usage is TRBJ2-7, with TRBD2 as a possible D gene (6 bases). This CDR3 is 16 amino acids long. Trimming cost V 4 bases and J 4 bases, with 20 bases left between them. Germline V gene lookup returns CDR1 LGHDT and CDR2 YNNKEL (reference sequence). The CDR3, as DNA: TGTGCCAGCAGCCCCCCCAAATTTAGCGGACTTTACGAGCAGTACTTC. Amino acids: CASSPPKFSGLYEQYF.

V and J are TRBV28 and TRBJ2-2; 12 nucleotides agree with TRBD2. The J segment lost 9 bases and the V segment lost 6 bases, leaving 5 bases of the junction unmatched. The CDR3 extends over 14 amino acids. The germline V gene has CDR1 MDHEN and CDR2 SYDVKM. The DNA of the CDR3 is TGTGCCAGCAGCCTAGCGGGAGGGCCACGGGAGCTGTTTTTT. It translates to CASSLAGGPRELFF.

This CDR3 reads CSASRGSTGNQPQHF. CDR3 DNA sequence: TGCAGTGCTAGTAGGGGCAGCACTGGCAATCAGCCCCAGCATTTT. This chain uses TRBV20-1 with TRBJ1-5; possibly TRBD1 for D (5 bases). V was cut by 3 bases and J by 2 bases, with 14 bases left in between. CDR3 length: 15 residues. Germline V CDR1 and CDR2: DFQATT, SNEGSKA (reference sequence).

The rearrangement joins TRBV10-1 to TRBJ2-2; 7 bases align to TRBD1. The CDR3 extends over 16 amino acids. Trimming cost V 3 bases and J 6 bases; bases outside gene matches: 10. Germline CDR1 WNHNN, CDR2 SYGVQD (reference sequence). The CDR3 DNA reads TGCGCCAGCAGTGACCCGATGACAGGGAGAGCCGGGGAGCTGTTTTTT. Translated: CASSDPMTGRAGELFF.

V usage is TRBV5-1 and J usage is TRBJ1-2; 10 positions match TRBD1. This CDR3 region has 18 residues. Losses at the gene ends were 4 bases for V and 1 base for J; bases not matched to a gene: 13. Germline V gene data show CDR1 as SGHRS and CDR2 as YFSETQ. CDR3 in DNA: TGCGCCAGCAGCCGATATGGGACAGGGGCCTCCAATAACTATGGCTACACCTTC. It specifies CASSRYGTGASNNYGYTF.